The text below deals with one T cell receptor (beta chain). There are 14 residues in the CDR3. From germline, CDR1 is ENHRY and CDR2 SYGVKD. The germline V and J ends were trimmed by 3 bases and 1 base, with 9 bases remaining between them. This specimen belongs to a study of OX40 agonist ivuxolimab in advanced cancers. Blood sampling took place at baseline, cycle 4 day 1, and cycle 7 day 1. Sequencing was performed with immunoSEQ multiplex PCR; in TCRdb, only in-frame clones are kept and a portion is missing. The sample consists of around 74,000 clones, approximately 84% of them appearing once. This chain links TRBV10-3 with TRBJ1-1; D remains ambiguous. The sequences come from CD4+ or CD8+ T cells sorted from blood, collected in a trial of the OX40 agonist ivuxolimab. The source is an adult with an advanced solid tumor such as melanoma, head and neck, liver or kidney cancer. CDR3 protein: CAISDRRTNTEAFF. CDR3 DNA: TGTGCCATCAGTGATCGGCGGACGAACACTGAAGCTTTCTTT.